These T cell receptor beta chains were read from a single sample in a study of post-analysis software for immune sequencing data. TCRdb fed the PCR reads into MiXCR, producing one record per CDR3 protein. Among 750,000 to 950,000 distinct CDR3 sequences listed, around 50% were seen once. Specimen: blood. These receptors all come from a girl under 18 with multiple sclerosis. Each CDR3 is given with its conserved first and last residue. A D gene is named only where the DNA matches it firmly. Where a row states a size, it is once, few, many or the class of an expanded clone; other rows omit it.

j_call d_call clone_size v_call cdr3_nt cdr3_aa
TRBJ2-7 - once TRBV2 TGTGCCAGCGCTGGGGGCAGGGCGAGCTACGAGCAGTACTTC CASAGGRASYEQYF
TRBJ1-4 - - TRBV7-2 TGTGCCAGCAGCGTCGGGGGGAGGTCAACTAATGAAAAACTGTTTTTT CASSVGGRSTNEKLFF
TRBJ2-3 - - TRBV20-1 TGCAGTGCTAGGCCAGCGGAAGGTCTTGATACGCAGTATTTT CSARPAEGLDTQYF
TRBJ2-1 - - TRBV5-1 TGCGCCAGCAGCTTCCACAAAGGTGGGGGCAATGAGCAGTTCTTC CASSFHKGGGNEQFF
TRBJ1-1 - - TRBV29-1 TGCAGCGTTATTAAAGCGTCGGGGAACACTGAAGCTTTCTTT CSVIKASGNTEAFF
TRBJ2-5 TRBD2 few TRBV6-6 TGTGCCAGCAGTTACCCGTTAGCGGGGATAAAAGAGACCCAGTACTTC CASSYPLAGIKETQYF
TRBJ2-1 - few TRBV5-1 TGCGCCAGCAGCCCTGGGACAGCGGGCTACAATGAGCAGTTCTTC CASSPGTAGYNEQFF
TRBJ1-2 - - TRBV27 TGTGCCAGCAGTGCGCGGACAGCCTTGGACTATGGCTACACCTTC CASSARTALDYGYTF
TRBJ2-3 - many TRBV11-3 TGTGCCAGCAGCTTAGCCGGGACGAAAAACACAGATACGCAGTATTTT CASSLAGTKNTDTQYF
TRBJ2-1 - - TRBV10-3 TGTGCCATCGTCACCAGCAACAATGAGCAGTTCTTC CAIVTSNNEQFF
TRBJ1-1 TRBD1 - TRBV20-1 TGCAGTGCCCCCAGGGGGTCCACTGAAGCTTTCTTT CSAPRGSTEAFF
TRBJ2-1 TRBD1 few TRBV5-1 TGCGCCAGCAGCTTGAGTCGGGACAGGGGGAACAATGAGCAGTTCTTC CASSLSRDRGNNEQFF
TRBJ2-3 - few TRBV25-1 TGTGCCAGCAGTGTAGGTAAAGGCGGGTCTAGCACAGATACGCAGTATTTT CASSVGKGGSSTDTQYF
TRBJ2-1 - - TRBV7-9 TGTGCCAGCAGCCAAGCAGGGGCCGTCTACAATGAGCAGTTCTTC CASSQAGAVYNEQFF
TRBJ2-1 TRBD1 - TRBV5-5 TGTGCCAGCCGGTCGGTGGACAGGGGAGAGCAGTTCTTC CASRSVDRGEQFF
TRBJ2-5 - once TRBV18 TGTGCCAGCTCACCATTATCTAAGGAGGAGACCCAGTACTTC CASSPLSKEETQYF
TRBJ2-5 - - TRBV7-2 TGTGCCAGCAGCCCAGGGGGGGGGCTGGAGACCCAGTACTTC CASSPGGGLETQYF
TRBJ2-7 TRBD1 few TRBV4-2 TGTGCCAGCAGCCAAAGCGCCTCGGGACAGGCAGACTACGAGCAGTACTTC CASSQSASGQADYEQYF
TRBJ2-7 TRBD1 once TRBV5-1 TGCGCCAGCAGCCGGACAGGGGGGCACTACGAGCAGTACTTC CASSRTGGHYEQYF
TRBJ2-3 TRBD2 - TRBV20-1 TGCAGTGCTCCCGCCGGGACTAGCGGGGGGGGTACGCAGTATTTT CSAPAGTSGGGTQYF
TRBJ2-7 - - TRBV6-2/TRBV6-3 TGTGCCAGCGTTCAGGCCCTTAGCGCGAGCTCCTACGAGCAGTACTTC CASVQALSASSYEQYF
TRBJ2-1 TRBD2 many TRBV4-1 TGCGCCAGCAGCCAAGGGGGGGACTATTACAATGAGCAGTTCTTC CASSQGGDYYNEQFF
TRBJ1-5 - - TRBV19 TGTGCCGCCGGGGGTCCGGATAGCAATCAGCCCCAGCATTTT CAAGGPDSNQPQHF
TRBJ1-2 - - TRBV7-9 TGTGCCAGCAGCCGCGCTCGGGTAAACCAGGGGACGATTGATGGCTACACCTTC CASSRARVNQGTIDGYTF
TRBJ2-7 TRBD1 few TRBV11-2 TGTGCCAGCAGCCGCAATCCGGGACAGGGAAACTACGAGCAGTACTTC CASSRNPGQGNYEQYF
TRBJ2-6 - - TRBV7-9 TGTGCCAGCAGTATCTCCCCCGGTAAGGGAGCTTCTGGGGCCAACGTCCTGACTTTC CASSISPGKGASGANVLTF
TRBJ1-2 - - TRBV12-3/TRBV12-4 TGTGCCACCGCGACCGGTAGAATAGACTATGGCTACACCTTC CATATGRIDYGYTF
TRBJ1-1 TRBD1 once TRBV20-1 TGCAGTGCTAGATTAGGACAGGGACTGAACACTGAAGCTTTCTTT CSARLGQGLNTEAFF
TRBJ1-1 - - TRBV10-3 TGTGCCATCAGCCAGTCAACGAACACTGAAGCTTTCTTT CAISQSTNTEAFF
TRBJ2-6 - - TRBV29-1 TGCAGCGTTGACGCCATTGGGGCCAACGTCCTGACTTTC CSVDAIGANVLTF
TRBJ1-4 - few TRBV5-1 TGCGCCAGCAGCTTGGGGGGAGGTGATGAAAAACTGTTTTTT CASSLGGGDEKLFF
TRBJ1-2 - - TRBV6-6 TGTGCCAGCAGTTACGGAACAGCCAATAACTATGGCTACACCTTC CASSYGTANNYGYTF